Listed here are 20 T cell receptor beta chains from one sample, sequenced in a study of CD8 T cells in Susac syndrome. cDNA came from about 0.5 to 1 ug RNA primed by random hexamers. One entry per CDR3 protein results from TCRdb running MiXCR on the immunoSEQ multiplex PCR reads. The sample has about 300,000 distinct CDR3 sequences, over 75% seen once. The sample was CD8+ T cells from PBMCs. The receptors originated from a human donor with multiple sclerosis.

The chain recombines TRBV28 with TRBJ2-4; D call uncertain. The CDR3 loop spans 12 amino acids. Germline assignment: CDR1 MDHEN and CDR2 SYDVKM. Trimming left V 6 bases short and J 3 bases short, with 6 bases between. Here the CDR3 reads CASRDLKNIQYF. CDR3 DNA sequence: TGTGCCAGCAGGGATCTCAAAAACATTCAGTACTTC.

This chain connects TRBV30 to TRBJ2-1, with D possibly TRBD2 on 5 matching bases. V was cut by 0 bases and J by 6 bases, with 15 bases left in between. The germline V gene encodes CDR1 GTSNPN and CDR2 SVGIG (reference sequence). The CDR3 sequence is 15 residues long. The CDR3 coding sequence is TGTGCCTGGAGTGTGGGAGCGGCGCCTGCCAATGAGCAGTTCTTC. It is translated as CAWSVGAAPANEQFF.

This chain links TRBV5-4 with TRBJ2-3; 10 bases line up with TRBD2. V trimming: 4 bases; J trimming: 2 bases; junction bases outside the gene matches: 4. The CDR3 has 15 amino acids. CDR1 and CDR2 from the germline V gene are SGHNT and YYREEE (reference sequence). The CDR3 spells CASSKGLADTDTQYF. The CDR3 bases are TGTGCCAGCAGCAAAGGACTAGCGGACACAGATACGCAGTATTTT. The full variable domain, completed using reference TRBV5-4 and TRBJ2-3, is ETGVTQSPTHLIKTRGQQVTLRCSSQSGHNTVSWYQQALGQGPQFIFQYYREEENGRGNFPPRFSGLQFPNYSSELNVNALELDDSALYLCASSKGLADTDTQYFGPGTRLTVL.

CDR3 in DNA: TGCGCCAGCAGCCATGAGTCGGCGGCCTGGAACTACAATGAGCAGTTCTTC. Translating it yields CASSHESAAWNYNEQFF. The chain has TRBV4-1 and TRBJ2-1, with D unresolved. The length of the CDR3 is 17 residues. Trimming removed 3 bases from V and 3 bases from J, with 18 bases in between. Germline values: CDR1 MGHRA, CDR2 YSYEKL.

The chain recombines TRBV20-1 with TRBJ2-4; 8 bases are a match to TRBD2. The CDR3 totals 15 residues. In germline, CDR1 is DFQATT, CDR2 SNEGSKA (reference sequence). V lost 5 bases and J lost 2; bases outside the gene matches: 8. The DNA for the CDR3 is TGCAGTGCTCACCCGGGGGGGGTCACCAAAAACATTCAGTACTTC. The encoded protein is CSAHPGGVTKNIQYF.

The V call is TRBV10-3, the J call TRBJ2-1; 7 bases map to TRBD1. The V gene end was trimmed by 3 bases and the J gene end by 5 bases; junction bases not matched to a gene: 4. Germline V gives CDR1 ENHRY, CDR2 SYGVKD. CDR3 length: 14 residues. DNA for the CDR3: TGTGCCATCAGTGAAGGACAGGCGAACAATGAGCAGTTCTTC. As protein: CAISEGQANNEQFF.

This clonotype was counted only a few times. The chain employs TRBV18 and TRBJ1-1, with 7 bases aligning to TRBD1. CDR3 length: 11 amino acids. In germline, CDR1 is KGHSH, CDR2 LQKENI. V was pared by 3 bases and J by 11 bases, with 3 bases of the junction left unmatched. The CDR3 here is CASSPDREAFF. The DNA of the CDR3 is TGTGCCAGCTCACCCGACAGGGAGGCTTTCTTT.

This chain uses TRBV7-2 with TRBJ2-7; D might be TRBD1 or TRBD2, each matching 5 bases. Per germline, CDR1 SGHTA and CDR2 FQGNSA. The CDR3 is 13 residues long. Trimming removed 5 bases from V and 3 bases from J, with 11 bases in between. CDR3: CASSPVRGYEQYF. CDR3 sequence (DNA): TGTGCCAGCAGCCCTGTGAGGGGCTACGAGCAGTACTTC.

To note about this clonotype: One end of the junction is discordant with germline, which a read error may explain. The V and J genes are TRBV7-3 and TRBJ2-2; D is perhaps TRBD2 (5 bases). The length of the CDR3 is 15 residues. Looked up from germline, CDR1 is SGHTA and CDR2 is FQGTGA. The CDR3 sequence is CASSLTSRTNGELFF. In nucleotides, the CDR3 is TGTGCCAGCAGCCTAACTAGTCGAACGAACGGGGAGCTGTTTTTT.

The chain is built from TRBV6-6 and TRBJ2-2, with D unclear. This CDR3 spans 16 amino acids. The V gene lost 2 bases and the J gene lost 6 bases, with 16 bases spanning the gap. Germline values: CDR1 MNHNY, CDR2 SVGAGI (reference sequence). CDR3 bases: TGTGCCAGCAGTTACCCTGCGCACCCCTTCTCCGGGGAGCTGTTTTTT. Translating it yields CASSYPAHPFSGELFF.

About this clonotype itself: The junction departs from the called germline gene at one end, perhaps through a read error. The J gene is TRBJ2-5, the V gene TRBV7-9; D is possibly TRBD1 or TRBD2 (6 bases each). The germline V gene encodes CDR1 SEHNR and CDR2 FQNEAQ (reference sequence). The CDR3 runs 12 residues. The CDR3 sequence is CASTGAQETQHF. CDR3 nucleotides: TGTGCCAGCACGGGGGCACAAGAGACCCAGCACTTC.

The chain couples TRBV11-2 to TRBJ2-7; unclear D gene. V was shortened by 5 bases and J by 2 bases, with 19 bases between the two germline ends. From germline, CDR1 is SGHAT and CDR2 FQNNGV. The CDR3 contains 16 residues. This CDR3 is CASSDEWAHDPYEQYF. CDR3 nucleotide sequence: TGTGCCAGCAGCGACGAATGGGCACATGATCCCTACGAGCAGTACTTC.

The chain links TRBV4-3 to TRBJ2-1; D is unclear. Germline CDR1 and CDR2: LGHNA and YSLEER. The V and J ends lost 3 bases and 5 bases respectively, with 5 bases between them. The CDR3 has 12 amino acids. The CDR3 is CASSQAHNEQFF. The CDR3 nucleotides read TGCGCCAGCAGCCAGGCCCACAATGAGCAGTTCTTC.

The chain recombines TRBV12-3 or TRBV12-4 with TRBJ2-7, with TRBD1 identical over 7 bases. The V segment lost 6 bases and the J segment 0 bases; nucleotides outside the gene matches: 5. The CDR3 is 14 amino acids. This chain's CDR3 is CASRDDRDSYEQYF. In DNA form, the CDR3 reads TGTGCCAGCAGGGACGACAGGGACTCCTACGAGCAGTACTTC.

The CDR3 loop is CASSPGSGGGQQYF. The CDR3 nucleotides read TGCGCCAGCAGCCCAGGGTCGGGCGGGGGGCAGCAGTATTTT. This chain uses TRBV4-3 with TRBJ2-3, with TRBD2 identical over 8 bases. The ends lost 4 bases at V and 11 bases at J; junction bases unmatched: 11. Germline assignment: CDR1 LGHNA and CDR2 YSLEER. This CDR3 has 14 residues.

V is TRBV24-1 and J is TRBJ2-3, with TRBD1 identical over 9 bases. Germline V gene sequence: CDR1 KGHDR, CDR2 SFDVKD. V was pared by 0 bases and J by 3 bases, with 6 bases of the junction left unmatched. The CDR3 extends over 17 amino acids. CDR3 bases: TGTGCCACCAGTGATTTGAGATGGACAGGGGTAACAGATACGCAGTATTTT. Its protein is CATSDLRWTGVTDTQYF.

The chain has TRBV5-6 and TRBJ1-3; D is unresolved. V shed 0 bases and J shed 2 bases, with 6 bases lying between them. Germline V gene sequence: CDR1 SGHDT, CDR2 YYEEEE. The CDR3 sequence is 14 residues long. The CDR3 loop is CASSLAGTGNTIYF. DNA for the CDR3: TGTGCCAGCAGCTTGGCAGGAACTGGAAACACCATATATTTT.

J is TRBJ2-7 and V is TRBV2, with 10 bases that match TRBD1. After removal of 9 bases from V and 2 bases from J, the junction contained 4 bases not matched to a gene. Germline V gene sequence: CDR1 SNHLY, CDR2 FYNNEI. The CDR3 runs to 13 residues. DNA for the CDR3: TGTGCCAGGGGGACAGGGGAAACCTACGAGCAGTACTTC. It yields the protein CARGTGETYEQYF.

The rearrangement uses TRBV2 and TRBJ1-5, with TRBD1 matching over 9 bases. CDR1 is SNHLY and CDR2 is FYNNEI in the germline V gene. The CDR3 extends over 16 amino acids. The V and J ends lost 1 base and 7 bases, in that order; junction bases with no gene match: 8. CDR3 DNA sequence: TGTGCCAGCAGTGAAGGATTGGGACAGGGTCTCCAGCCCCAGCATTTT. Protein product: CASSEGLGQGLQPQHF.

This chain links TRBV24-1 with TRBJ2-7; tentative D call: TRBD2 (6 bases). Per germline, CDR1 KGHDR and CDR2 SFDVKD. The germline V and J ends were trimmed by 5 bases and 6 bases, with 10 bases remaining between them. The CDR3 has 12 amino acids. The CDR3 DNA reads as TGTGCCACCAGTGGCGGGACGGTCGAGCAGTACTTC. It is translated as CATSGGTVEQYF.